This T cell receptor beta chain was identified in a study of T cell repertoires in cytomegalovirus infection (dated 2019 in TCRdb). Concerning the study at large: The HLA type of each donor mattered for the analysis, because public TCR beta signatures pointed to carriage of CMV infection along with the matching HLA type.

Based on the germline V gene, the CDR1 and CDR2 sequences are SGHVS and FQNEAQ. Taken from cysteine to phenylalanine, the CDR3 has 16 residues. Here the CDR3 DNA is all that survives: 48 bases in frame from base 1. V and J are trimmed by 4 bases and 7 bases, and the gene matches miss 11 bases of the junction. Sequencing instrument: Illumina HiSeq 1500. In-frame beta chains were kept once TCRdb had trimmed the public reads at Q25 with fastp and called clones with MiXCR. Duplicate CDR3 protein sequences are folded into a single record with the most common DNA and genes. The sample contains fewer than 700,000 distinct CDR3 sequences, 20% to 25% of them found a single time. The ten largest clones take up around 8% of the sample. Broad study findings and their caveats: In both this cohort and an independent cohort of a few hundred donors, the cumulative frequency of public TCR beta family members distinguished carriers of CMV infection plus the relevant HLA type. The ex vivo response was dominated by HLA-C-restricted CMV-specific TCR beta clonotypes, which also provided the single most frequent clonotype in two of eight donors.

This clonotype was detected ten times or more. Its antigen target is currently unknown. No base quality values were provided; no much bigger clone lies one nucleotide off. In this chain, TRBV7-8 is recombined with TRBJ1-5; 9 bases in the middle match TRBD1. The sequence came from a human donor in good health (CMV status not recorded). Some clones in this sample may be carry-over from other donors' samples. The sample was CD8+ T cells from PBMCs. The nucleotide sequence is given as TGTGCCAGCAGCTCGAACCCGGGACAGGGCGACCAGCCCCAGCATTTT. Translated, this gives CASSSNPGQGDQPQHF.